The entry below describes one TCR beta chain. Its antigen is currently unknown. The data stem from a study of T cells in narcolepsy. Points from the study as a whole: Blood of same and different patients, but not healthy controls, reportedly held recurring autoreactive clonotypes.

The CDR3 spans 13 residues. Germline lookup yields CDR1 SGHVS and CDR2 FQNEAQ. Assay used: immunoSEQ multiplex PCR; TCRdb lists only in-frame clones, some missing. The sample lists about 27,000 clones, 78% occurring once. The clonotype was recovered from a human donor with narcolepsy. V usage is TRBV7-8 and J usage is TRBJ1-1; the D gene is possibly TRBD1 (5 bases). The material sequenced was CD45RA- memory CD4+ T cells from PBMCs. Here the CDR3 reads CALGAGLGTEAFF. The CDR3 nucleotides are TGTGCACTAGGGGCAGGGTTGGGCACTGAAGCTTTCTTT.